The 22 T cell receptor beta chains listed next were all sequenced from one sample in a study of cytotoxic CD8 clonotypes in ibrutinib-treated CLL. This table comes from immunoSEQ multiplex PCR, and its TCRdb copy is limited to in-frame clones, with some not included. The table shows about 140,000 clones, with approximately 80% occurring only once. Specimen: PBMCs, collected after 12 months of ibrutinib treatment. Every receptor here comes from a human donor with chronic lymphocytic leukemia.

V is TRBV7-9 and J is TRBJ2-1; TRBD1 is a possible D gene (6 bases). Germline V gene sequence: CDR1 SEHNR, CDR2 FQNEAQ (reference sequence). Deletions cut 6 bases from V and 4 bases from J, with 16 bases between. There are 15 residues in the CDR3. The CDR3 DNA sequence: TGTGCCAGCAGGCTAAGGGGGAGTGAGTACAATGAGCAGTTCTTC. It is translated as CASRLRGSEYNEQFF.

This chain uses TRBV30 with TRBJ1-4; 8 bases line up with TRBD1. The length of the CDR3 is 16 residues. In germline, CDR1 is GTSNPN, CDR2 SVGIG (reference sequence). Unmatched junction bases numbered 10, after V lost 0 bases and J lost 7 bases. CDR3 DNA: TGTGCCTGGAGTGTACTATGGGGACAGGAACGTGAAAAACTGTTTTTT. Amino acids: CAWSVLWGQEREKLFF.

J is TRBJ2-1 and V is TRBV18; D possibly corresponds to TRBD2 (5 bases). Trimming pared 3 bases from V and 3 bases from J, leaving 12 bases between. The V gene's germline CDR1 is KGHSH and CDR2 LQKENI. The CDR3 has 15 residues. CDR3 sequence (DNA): TGTGCCAGCTCACCGGCGGGCAGTGTCTACAATGAGCAGTTCTTC. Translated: CASSPAGSVYNEQFF.

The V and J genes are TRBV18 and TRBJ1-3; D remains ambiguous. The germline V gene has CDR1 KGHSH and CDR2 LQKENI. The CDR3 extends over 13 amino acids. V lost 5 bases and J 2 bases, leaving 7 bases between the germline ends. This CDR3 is CASSGVTGNTIYF. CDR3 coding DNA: TGTGCCAGCTCAGGGGTTACTGGAAACACCATATATTTT.

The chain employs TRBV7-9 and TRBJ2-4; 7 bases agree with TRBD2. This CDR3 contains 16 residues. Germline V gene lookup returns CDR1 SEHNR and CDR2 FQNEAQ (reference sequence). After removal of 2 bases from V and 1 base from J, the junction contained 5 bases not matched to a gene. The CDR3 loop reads CASSLSGGTAKNIQYF. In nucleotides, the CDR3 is TGTGCCAGCAGCTTATCCGGGGGGACGGCCAAAAACATTCAGTACTTC.

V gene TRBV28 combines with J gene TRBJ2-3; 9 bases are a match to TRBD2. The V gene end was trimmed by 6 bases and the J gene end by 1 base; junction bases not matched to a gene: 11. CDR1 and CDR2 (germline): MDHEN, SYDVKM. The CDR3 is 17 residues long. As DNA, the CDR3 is TGTGCCAGCAGCCGGGGCGATAGCGGGAGAGGCACAGATACGCAGTATTTT. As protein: CASSRGDSGRGTDTQYF.

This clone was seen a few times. This CDR3 is CASSLTTEDGYTF. The CDR3 DNA is TGTGCCAGCAGTTTAACGACAGAAGATGGCTACACCTTC. This chain links TRBV27 with TRBJ1-2; D might be TRBD1 (5 bases). The CDR3 runs 13 residues. Germline CDR1 reads MNHEY; CDR2 reads SMNVEV (reference sequence). Trimming took off 2 bases at V and 6 bases at J, with 10 bases between the two ends.

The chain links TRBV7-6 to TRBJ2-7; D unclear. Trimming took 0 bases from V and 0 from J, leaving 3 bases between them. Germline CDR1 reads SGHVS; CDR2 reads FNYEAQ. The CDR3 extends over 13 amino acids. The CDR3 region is CASSLALSYEQYF. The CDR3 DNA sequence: TGTGCCAGCAGCTTAGCCCTCTCCTACGAGCAGTACTTC.

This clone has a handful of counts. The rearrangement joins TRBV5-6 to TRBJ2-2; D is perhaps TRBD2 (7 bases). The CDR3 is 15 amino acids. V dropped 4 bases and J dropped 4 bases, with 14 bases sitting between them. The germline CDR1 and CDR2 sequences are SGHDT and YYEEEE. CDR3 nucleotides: TGTGCCAGCAGCGGCGGGGGCGTAGGCACCGGGGAGCTGTTTTTT. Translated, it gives CASSGGGVGTGELFF.

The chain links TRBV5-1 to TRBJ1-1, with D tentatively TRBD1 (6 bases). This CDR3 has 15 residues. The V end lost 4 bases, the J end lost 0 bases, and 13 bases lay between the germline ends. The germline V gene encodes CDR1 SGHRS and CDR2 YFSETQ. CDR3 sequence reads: CASSRDGQMNTEAFF. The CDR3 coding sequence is TGCGCCAGCAGCCGGGACGGACAGATGAACACTGAAGCTTTCTTT.

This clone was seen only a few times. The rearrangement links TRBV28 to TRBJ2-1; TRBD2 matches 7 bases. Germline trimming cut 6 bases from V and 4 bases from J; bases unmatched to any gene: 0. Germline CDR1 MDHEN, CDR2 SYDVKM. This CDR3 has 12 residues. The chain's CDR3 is CASRGGYNEQFF. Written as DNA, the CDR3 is TGTGCCAGCAGGGGGGGGTACAATGAGCAGTTCTTC.

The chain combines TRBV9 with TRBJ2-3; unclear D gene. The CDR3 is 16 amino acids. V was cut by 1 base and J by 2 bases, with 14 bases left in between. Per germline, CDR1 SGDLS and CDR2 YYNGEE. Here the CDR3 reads CASSVYNGRNTDTQYF. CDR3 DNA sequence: TGTGCCAGCAGCGTATATAACGGACGGAACACAGATACGCAGTATTTT.

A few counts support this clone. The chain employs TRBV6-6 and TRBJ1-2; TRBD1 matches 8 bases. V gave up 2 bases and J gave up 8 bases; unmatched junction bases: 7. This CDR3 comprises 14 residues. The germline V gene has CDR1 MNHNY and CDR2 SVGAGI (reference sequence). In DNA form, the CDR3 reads TGTGCCAGCAGTTACATGGACAGGGTTCGGGGCTACACCTTC. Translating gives CASSYMDRVRGYTF.

The CDR3 region has the DNA TGTGCCAGCTCACCACCTAGCGGGGGTAACACCGGGGAGCTGTTTTTT. Encoded protein: CASSPPSGGNTGELFF. The chain links TRBV18 to TRBJ2-2; TRBD2 agrees at 9 bases. The CDR3 is 16 amino acids. Germline loops: CDR1 KGHSH, CDR2 LQKENI. The trim removed 0 bases at V and 2 bases at J, leaving 1 base unmatched.

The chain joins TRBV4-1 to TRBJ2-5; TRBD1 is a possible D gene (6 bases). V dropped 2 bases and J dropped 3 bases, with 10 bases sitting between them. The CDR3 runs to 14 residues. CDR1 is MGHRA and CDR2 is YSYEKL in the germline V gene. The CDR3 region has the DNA TGCGCCAGCAGCCAACCCAGGGGTGAAGAGACCCAGTACTTC. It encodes CASSQPRGEETQYF.

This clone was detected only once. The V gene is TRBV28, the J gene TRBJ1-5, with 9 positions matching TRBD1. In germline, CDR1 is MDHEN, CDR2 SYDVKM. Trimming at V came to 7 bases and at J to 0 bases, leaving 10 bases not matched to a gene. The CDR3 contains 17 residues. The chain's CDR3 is CASTQPRGQGSNQPQHF. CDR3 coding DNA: TGTGCCAGCACCCAACCGCGGGGACAGGGTAGCAATCAGCCCCAGCATTTT.

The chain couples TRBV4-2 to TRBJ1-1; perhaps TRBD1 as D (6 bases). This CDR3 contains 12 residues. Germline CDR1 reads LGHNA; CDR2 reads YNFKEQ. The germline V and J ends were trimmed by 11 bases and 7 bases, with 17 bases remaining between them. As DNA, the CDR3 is TGTGCCTCCAACATAGGGGGGGGTGAAGCTTTCTTT. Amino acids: CASNIGGGEAFF.

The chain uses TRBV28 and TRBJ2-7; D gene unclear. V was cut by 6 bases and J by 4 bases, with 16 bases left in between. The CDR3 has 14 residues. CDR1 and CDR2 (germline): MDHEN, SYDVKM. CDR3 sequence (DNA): TGTGCCAGCAGCGTAGGGTACAGAACTTACGAGCAGTACTTC. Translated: CASSVGYRTYEQYF.

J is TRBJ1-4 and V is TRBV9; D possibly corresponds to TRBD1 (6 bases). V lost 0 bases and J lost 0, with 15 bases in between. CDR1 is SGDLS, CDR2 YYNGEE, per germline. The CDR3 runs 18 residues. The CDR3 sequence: CASSVGIGGGTTNEKLFF. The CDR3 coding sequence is TGTGCCAGCAGCGTAGGCATTGGGGGGGGCACAACTAATGAAAAACTGTTTTTT.

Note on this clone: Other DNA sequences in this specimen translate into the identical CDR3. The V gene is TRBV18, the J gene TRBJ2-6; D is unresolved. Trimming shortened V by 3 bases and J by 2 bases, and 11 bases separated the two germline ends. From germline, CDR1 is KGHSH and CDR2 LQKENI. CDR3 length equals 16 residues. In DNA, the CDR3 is TGTGCCAGCTCACCGATGGTAGGGCCTGGGGCCAACGTCCTGACTTTC. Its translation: CASSPMVGPGANVLTF.

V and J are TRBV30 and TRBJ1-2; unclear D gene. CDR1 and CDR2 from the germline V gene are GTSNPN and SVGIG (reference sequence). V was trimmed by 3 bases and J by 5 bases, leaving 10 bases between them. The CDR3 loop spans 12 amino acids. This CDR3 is CAWRDLWYGYTF. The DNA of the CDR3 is TGTGCCTGGAGGGATCTCTGGTATGGCTACACCTTC. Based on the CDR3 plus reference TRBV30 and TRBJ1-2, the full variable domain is SQTIHQWPATLVQPVGSPLSLECTVEGTSNPNLYWYRQAAGRGLQLLFYSVGIGQISSEVPQNLSASRPQDRQFILSSKKLLLSDSGFYLCAWRDLWYGYTFGSGTRLTVV.

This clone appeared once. The DNA for the CDR3 is TGTGCCATCAGTACGATGGACAGGGACAGCCTCACTAATGAAAAACTGTTTTTT. It encodes CAISTMDRDSLTNEKLFF. This chain joins TRBV10-3 and TRBJ1-4, with TRBD1 identical over 8 bases. The V gene's germline CDR1 is ENHRY and CDR2 SYGVKD. The V gene end was trimmed by 5 bases and the J gene end by 2 bases; junction bases not matched to a gene: 13. CDR3 size: 18 residues.